This TCR beta chain is from a study of early T cells in non-severe SARS-CoV-2 infection. V was trimmed by 6 bases and J by 8 bases, leaving 10 bases between them. Germline assignment: CDR1 SQVTM and CDR2 ANQGSEA. The CDR3 runs 11 residues. Unique molecular identifiers were added to individual cDNA molecules. MiXCR, applied by TCRdb to the 5' RACE reads, yields one record per CDR3 protein. The repertoire has about 81,000 distinct CDR3 sequences, 11% to 15% of them found once; the top ten carry approximately 11%. This clonotype occurred once. Source material: whole blood. The rearrangement links TRBV29-1 to TRBJ1-4; no reliable D call. This sequence was found in an adult who was a healthcare worker with PCR-confirmed SARS-CoV-2 infection or an uninfected control (not recorded which). The CDR3 DNA sequence: TGCAGCGTCGGGTCCAGAGAAAAACTGTTTTTT. Translation gives CSVGSREKLFF.